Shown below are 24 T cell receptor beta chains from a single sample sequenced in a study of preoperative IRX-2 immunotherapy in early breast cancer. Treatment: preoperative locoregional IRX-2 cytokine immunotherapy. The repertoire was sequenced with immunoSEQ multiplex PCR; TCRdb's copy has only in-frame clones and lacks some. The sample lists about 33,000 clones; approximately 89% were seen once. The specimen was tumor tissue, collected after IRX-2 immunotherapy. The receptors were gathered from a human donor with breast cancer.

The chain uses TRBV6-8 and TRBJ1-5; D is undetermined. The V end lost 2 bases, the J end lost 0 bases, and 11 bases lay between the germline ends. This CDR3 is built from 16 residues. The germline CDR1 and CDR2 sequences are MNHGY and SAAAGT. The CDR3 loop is CASSYGQAYSNQPQHF. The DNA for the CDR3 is TGTGCCAGCAGTTACGGGCAGGCGTATAGCAATCAGCCCCAGCATTTT.

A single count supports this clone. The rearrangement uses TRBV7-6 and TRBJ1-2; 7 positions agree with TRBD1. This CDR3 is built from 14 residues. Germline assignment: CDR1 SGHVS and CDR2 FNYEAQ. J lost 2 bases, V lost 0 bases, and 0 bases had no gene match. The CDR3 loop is CASSLATGNYGYTF. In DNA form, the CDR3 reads TGTGCCAGCAGCTTAGCGACAGGGAACTATGGCTACACCTTC.

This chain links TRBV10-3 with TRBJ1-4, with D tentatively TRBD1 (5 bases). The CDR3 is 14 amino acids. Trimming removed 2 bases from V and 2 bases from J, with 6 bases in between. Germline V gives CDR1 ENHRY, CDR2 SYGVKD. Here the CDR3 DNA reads TGTGCCATCAGTGAGGGGGCTACTAATGAAAAACTGTTTTTT. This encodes CAISEGATNEKLFF.

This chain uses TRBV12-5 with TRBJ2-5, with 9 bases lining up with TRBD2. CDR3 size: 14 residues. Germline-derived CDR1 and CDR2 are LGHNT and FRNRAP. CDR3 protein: CASGQREAQETQYF. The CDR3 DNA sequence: TGTGCCAGCGGACAGCGGGAGGCCCAAGAGACCCAGTACTTC.

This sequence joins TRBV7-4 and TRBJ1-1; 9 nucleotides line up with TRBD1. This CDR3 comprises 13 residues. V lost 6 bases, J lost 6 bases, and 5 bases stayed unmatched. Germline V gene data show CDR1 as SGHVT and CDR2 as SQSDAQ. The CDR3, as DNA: TGTGCCAGCAGGGACAGGGGAAATCCTGAAGCTTTCTTT. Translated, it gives CASRDRGNPEAFF. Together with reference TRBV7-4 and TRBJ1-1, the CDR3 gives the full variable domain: GAGVSQSPRYKVAKRGRDVALRCDSISGHVTLYWYRQTLGQGSEVLTYSQSDAQRDKSGRPSGRFSAERPERSVSTLKIQRTEQGDSAVYLCASRDRGNPEAFFGQGTRLTVV.

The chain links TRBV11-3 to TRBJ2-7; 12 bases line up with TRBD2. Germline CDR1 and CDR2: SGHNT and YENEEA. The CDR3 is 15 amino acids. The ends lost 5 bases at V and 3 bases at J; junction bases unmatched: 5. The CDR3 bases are TGTGCCAGCAGCGCGGGACTAGCGGGCCTCTACGAGCAGTACTTC. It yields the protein CASSAGLAGLYEQYF.

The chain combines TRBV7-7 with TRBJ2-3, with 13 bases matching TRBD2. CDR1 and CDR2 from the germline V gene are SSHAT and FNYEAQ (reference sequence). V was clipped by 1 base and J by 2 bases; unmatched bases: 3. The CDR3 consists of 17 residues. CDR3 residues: CASSLGLAGGFTDTQYF. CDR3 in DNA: TGTGCCAGCAGCTTAGGACTAGCGGGGGGTTTCACAGATACGCAGTATTTT. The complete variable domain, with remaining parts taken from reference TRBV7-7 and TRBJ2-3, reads GAGVSQSPRYKVTKRGQDVTLRCDPISSHATLYWYQQALGQGPEFLTYFNYEAQPDKSGLPSDRFSAERPEGSISTLTIQRTEQRDSAMYRCASSLGLAGGFTDTQYFGPGTRLTVL.

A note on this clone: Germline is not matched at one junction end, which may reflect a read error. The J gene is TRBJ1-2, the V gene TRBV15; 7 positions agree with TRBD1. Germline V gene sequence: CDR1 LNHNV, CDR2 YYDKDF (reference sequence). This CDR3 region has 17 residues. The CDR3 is CASSLGVGGVMDYGYTF. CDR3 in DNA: TGTGCCAGCAGCTTAGGGGTAGGGGGCGTGATGGACTATGGCTACACCTTC.

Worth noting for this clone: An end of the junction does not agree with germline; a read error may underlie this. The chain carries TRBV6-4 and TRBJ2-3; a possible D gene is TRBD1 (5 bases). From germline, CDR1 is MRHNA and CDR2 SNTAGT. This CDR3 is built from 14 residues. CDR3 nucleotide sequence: TGTGCCATCAGTGTTGGGGCAGCCACAGATACGCAGTATTTT. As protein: CAISVGAATDTQYF.

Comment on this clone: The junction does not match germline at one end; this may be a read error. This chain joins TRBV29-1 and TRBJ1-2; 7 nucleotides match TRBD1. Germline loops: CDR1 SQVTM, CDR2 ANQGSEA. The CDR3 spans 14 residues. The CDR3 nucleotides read TGCAGCGTCGGGGGGGACAGAGCAAACTATGGCTACACCTTT. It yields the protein CSVGGDRANYGYTF.

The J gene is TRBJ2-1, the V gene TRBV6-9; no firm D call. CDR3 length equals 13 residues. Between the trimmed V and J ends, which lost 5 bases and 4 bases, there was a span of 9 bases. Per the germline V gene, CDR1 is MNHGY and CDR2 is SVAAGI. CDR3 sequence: CASSLSGYNEQFF. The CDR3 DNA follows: TGTGCCAGCAGTCTGTCAGGATACAATGAGCAGTTCTTC.

CDR3: CSGGPGTEKLFF. The CDR3 DNA reads TGCAGCGGGGGACCGGGGACGGAAAAACTGTTTTTT. The rearrangement joins TRBV29-1 to TRBJ1-4; tentative D call: TRBD1 (5 bases). CDR1 and CDR2 from the germline V gene are SQVTM and ANQGSEA. This CDR3 has 12 amino acids. Trimming removed 7 bases at V and 8 bases at J, with 14 bases between.

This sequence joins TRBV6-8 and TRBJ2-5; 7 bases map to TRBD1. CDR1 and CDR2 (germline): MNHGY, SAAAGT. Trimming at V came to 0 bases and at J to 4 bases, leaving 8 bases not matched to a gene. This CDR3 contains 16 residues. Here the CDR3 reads CASSYSSRGKGETQYF. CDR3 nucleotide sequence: TGTGCCAGCAGTTACTCGTCCAGGGGGAAGGGAGAGACCCAGTACTTC.

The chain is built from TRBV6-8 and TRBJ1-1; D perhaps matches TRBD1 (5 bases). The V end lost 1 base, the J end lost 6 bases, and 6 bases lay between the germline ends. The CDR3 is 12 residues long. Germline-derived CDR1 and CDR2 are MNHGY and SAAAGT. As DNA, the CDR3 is TGTGCCAGCAGTTACTTAGGGGCTGAAGCTTTCTTT. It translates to CASSYLGAEAFF.

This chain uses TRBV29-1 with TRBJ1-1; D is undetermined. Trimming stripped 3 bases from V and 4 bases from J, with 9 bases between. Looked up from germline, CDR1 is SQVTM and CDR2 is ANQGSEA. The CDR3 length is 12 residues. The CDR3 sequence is CSVEWEATEAFF. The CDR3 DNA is TGCAGCGTTGAGTGGGAGGCCACTGAAGCTTTCTTT.

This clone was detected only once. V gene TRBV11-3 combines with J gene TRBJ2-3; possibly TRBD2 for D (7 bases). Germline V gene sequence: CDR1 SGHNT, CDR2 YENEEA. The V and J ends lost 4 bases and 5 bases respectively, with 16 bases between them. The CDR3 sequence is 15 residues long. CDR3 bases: TGTGCCAGCAGCTCCTTCGGGGGGCAGGGAGATACGCAGTATTTT. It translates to CASSSFGGQGDTQYF.

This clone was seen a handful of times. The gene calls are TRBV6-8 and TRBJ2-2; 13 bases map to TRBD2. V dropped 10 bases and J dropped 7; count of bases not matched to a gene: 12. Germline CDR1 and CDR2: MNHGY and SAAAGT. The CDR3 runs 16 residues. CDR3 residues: CAIRATSGGAGGELFF. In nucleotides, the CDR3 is TGTGCCATCAGGGCCACTAGCGGGGGGGCCGGCGGGGAGCTGTTTTTT.

The CDR3 reads CASSYGGTGRYGELFF. The CDR3 nucleotides are TGTGCCAGCAGTTACGGAGGGACAGGGAGGTATGGGGAGCTGTTTTTT. The chain recombines TRBV6-8 with TRBJ2-2; 9 nucleotides line up with TRBD1. This CDR3 spans 16 amino acids. CDR1 is MNHGY, CDR2 SAAAGT, per germline. Trimming cost V 2 bases and J 8 bases; bases outside gene matches: 9.

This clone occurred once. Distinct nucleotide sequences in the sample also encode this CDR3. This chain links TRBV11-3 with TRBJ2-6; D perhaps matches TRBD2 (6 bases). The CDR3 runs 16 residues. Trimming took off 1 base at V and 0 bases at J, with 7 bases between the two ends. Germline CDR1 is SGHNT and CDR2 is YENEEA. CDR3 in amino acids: CASSLVGGSGANVLTF. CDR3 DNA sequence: TGTGCCAGCAGCTTAGTGGGAGGCTCTGGGGCCAACGTCCTGACTTTC.

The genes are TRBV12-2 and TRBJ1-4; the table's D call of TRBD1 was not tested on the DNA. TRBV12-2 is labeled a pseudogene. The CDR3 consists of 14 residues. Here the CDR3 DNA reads TGTGCAAGTCGCTTCAGGGTGACTAATGAAAAACTGTTTTTT. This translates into CASRFRVTNEKLFF.

CDR3 protein: CASTYIVQGANNYGYTF. Here the CDR3 DNA reads TGTGCCAGCACCTACATTGTCCAGGGGGCGAACAACTATGGCTACACCTTC. V is TRBV28 and J is TRBJ1-2; TRBD1 agrees at 8 bases. Trimming at V came to 7 bases and at J to 2 bases, leaving 15 bases not matched to a gene. CDR3 length: 17 amino acids. Germline V gene lookup returns CDR1 MDHEN and CDR2 SYDVKM.

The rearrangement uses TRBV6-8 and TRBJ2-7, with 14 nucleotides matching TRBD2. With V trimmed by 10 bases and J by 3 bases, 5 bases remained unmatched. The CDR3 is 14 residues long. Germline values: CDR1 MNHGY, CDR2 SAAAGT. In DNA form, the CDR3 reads TGTGCCATCGGGACTAGCGGGAGCCGCTACGAGCAGTACTTC. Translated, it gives CAIGTSGSRYEQYF.

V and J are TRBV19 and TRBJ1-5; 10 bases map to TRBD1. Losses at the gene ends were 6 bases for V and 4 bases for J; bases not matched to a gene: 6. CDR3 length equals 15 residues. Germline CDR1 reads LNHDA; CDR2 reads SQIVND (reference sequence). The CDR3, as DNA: TGTGCCAGTAGAACGGGACAGGGGACTAATCAGCCCCAGCATTTT. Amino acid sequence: CASRTGQGTNQPQHF.

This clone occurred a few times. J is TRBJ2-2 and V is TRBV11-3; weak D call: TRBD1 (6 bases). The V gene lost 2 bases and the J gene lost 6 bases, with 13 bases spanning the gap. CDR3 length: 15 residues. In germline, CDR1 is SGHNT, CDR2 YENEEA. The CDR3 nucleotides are TGTGCCAGCAGCTTATACGCCAGGGGAGCCGGGGAGCTGTTTTTT. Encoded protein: CASSLYARGAGELFF.